These 24 T cell receptor beta chains were sequenced from one sample in a study of PD-L1 blockade in urothelial cancer (dated by TCRdb to 2016 to 2017). This specimen's time point label, interpreted: peripheral blood 6 weeks after treatment start. Libraries were prepared through the immunoSEQ multiplex PCR assay. Sourced from immuneACCESS, this table was stored by TCRdb with only in-frame sequences that have V and J called. A share of the clones is absent; for the studies checked, an unresolved V gene accounts for under half, and the remainder has no known explanation. This sample gives 38,000 or so clones in total; 70% to 90% of them show up just once. The top ten clonotypes cover 2.5% to 3% of the sample. The starting material was PBMCs, obtained around atezolizumab (anti-PD-L1) treatment. Receptor source: a man aged 70-80 years with urothelial cancer.

This sequence joins TRBV27 and TRBJ1-2; 10 nucleotides match TRBD1. This CDR3 region has 13 residues. CDR1 and CDR2 (germline): MNHEY, SMNVEV (reference sequence). V gave up 5 bases and J gave up 7 bases; unmatched junction bases: 4. The CDR3 region is CASSPGTGAGYTF. DNA of the CDR3: TGTGCCAGCAGTCCTGGGACAGGGGCTGGCTACACCTTC.

The chain uses TRBV7-2 and TRBJ1-4; D gene unclear. CDR3 length equals 16 residues. Trimming stripped 0 bases from V and 7 bases from J, with 15 bases between. Looked up from germline, CDR1 is SGHTA and CDR2 is FQGNSA. Here the CDR3 reads CASSLAGTTNGEKLFF. CDR3 nucleotide sequence: TGTGCCAGCAGCTTAGCGGGTACTACAAACGGTGAAAAACTGTTTTTT.

The genes are TRBV9 and TRBJ2-1; possible D gene TRBD1, 8 bases. The V gene lost 3 bases and the J gene lost 8 bases, with 18 bases spanning the gap. The germline V gene has CDR1 SGDLS and CDR2 YYNGEE. The CDR3 runs to 15 residues. CDR3 in amino acids: CASSAGQGGIHEQFF. CDR3 DNA: TGTGCCAGCAGCGCAGGACAGGGAGGGATCCATGAGCAGTTCTTC.

The rearrangement links TRBV7-2 to TRBJ2-2; 7 bases line up with TRBD1. V shed 6 bases and J 5 bases; nucleotides not matched to a gene: 9. The germline V gene encodes CDR1 SGHTA and CDR2 FQGNSA. CDR3 length: 15 residues. The CDR3 DNA reads as TGTGCCAGCAGTAGGGGGCGAGTGCGGACCGGGGAGCTGTTTTTT. Its translation: CASSRGRVRTGELFF. Based on the CDR3 plus reference TRBV7-2 and TRBJ2-2, the full variable domain is GAGVSQSPSNKVTEKGKDVELRCDPISGHTALYWYRQSLGQGLEFLIYFQGNSAPDKSGLPSDRFSAERTGGSVSTLTIQRTQQEDSAVYLCASSRGRVRTGELFFGEGSRLTVL.

CDR3 sequence: CASSLQGYEQYF. CDR3 DNA sequence: TGTGCCAGCAGTTTACAGGGCTACGAGCAGTACTTC. The rearrangement joins TRBV28 to TRBJ2-7, with D maybe TRBD1 (5 bases). The CDR3 has 12 residues. The V gene's germline CDR1 is MDHEN and CDR2 SYDVKM. Trimming removed 2 bases from V and 3 bases from J, with 5 bases in between.

The chain uses TRBV4-1 and TRBJ2-5; no clear D. The germline CDR1 and CDR2 sequences are MGHRA and YSYEKL. Trimming shortened V by 2 bases and J by 2 bases, and 12 bases separated the two germline ends. This CDR3 region has 15 residues. The CDR3 loop reads CASSQHDDWQETQYF. CDR3 DNA sequence: TGCGCCAGCAGCCAACATGATGACTGGCAAGAGACCCAGTACTTC.

This sequence joins TRBV7-3 and TRBJ1-1, with unresolved D. The CDR3 is made up of 14 amino acids. V was cut by 1 base and J by 2 bases, with 8 bases left in between. Germline values: CDR1 SGHTA, CDR2 FQGTGA. In DNA form, the CDR3 reads TGTGCCAGCAGCTTAAGTGGCAGTAACACTGAAGCTTTCTTT. It translates to CASSLSGSNTEAFF.

This rearrangement joins TRBV7-9 to TRBJ2-5, with 9 bases lining up with TRBD1. CDR3 length: 15 residues. V shed 5 bases, J shed 5 bases, and the junction held 9 bases outside the gene matches. The germline CDR1 and CDR2 sequences are SEHNR and FQNEAQ (reference sequence). The CDR3 nucleotides read TGTGCCAGCAGCATTGACAGGGGGTTGTCGGAGACCCAGTACTTC. It encodes CASSIDRGLSETQYF.

The gene calls are TRBV19 and TRBJ2-1; D not certain. Germline loops: CDR1 LNHDA, CDR2 SQIVND (reference sequence). The CDR3 loop spans 14 amino acids. Trimming took 2 bases from V and 2 from J, leaving 7 bases between them. CDR3 coding DNA: TGTGCCAGTAGTATATCCCTAGCCTACAATGAGCAGTTCTTC. Protein: CASSISLAYNEQFF.

This clone was seen just once. This CDR3 reads CASSSRLVVQETQYF. The CDR3 bases are TGCGCCAGCAGCTCACGACTAGTGGTACAAGAGACCCAGTACTTC. This chain joins TRBV4-1 and TRBJ2-5, with D perhaps matching TRBD2 (6 bases). Germline V CDR1 and CDR2: MGHRA, YSYEKL. V was clipped by 5 bases and J by 2 bases, with 15 bases between them. CDR3 length: 15 amino acids.

The chain recombines TRBV18 with TRBJ2-7, with D perhaps TRBD1 (7 bases). The V gene lost 3 bases and the J gene lost 5 bases, with 20 bases spanning the gap. In germline, CDR1 is KGHSH, CDR2 LQKENI. This CDR3 spans 16 amino acids. DNA of the CDR3: TGTGCCAGCTCACCCCGAACGGACAGGAGGGGGGACGAGCAGTACTTC. Translating gives CASSPRTDRRGDEQYF.

The rearrangement joins TRBV5-1 to TRBJ2-1, with 7 bases identical to TRBD2. The trim removed 4 bases at V and 7 bases at J, leaving 8 bases unmatched. Germline CDR1 and CDR2: SGHRS and YFSETQ. This CDR3 is built from 14 residues. CDR3 nucleotide sequence: TGCGCCAGCAGCCCCCGACTAGCCACGAATGAGCAGTTCTTC. This translates into CASSPRLATNEQFF.

This chain links TRBV15 with TRBJ2-5, with a possible D match to TRBD2 (5 bases). The germline V and J ends were trimmed by 0 bases and 2 bases, with 16 bases remaining between them. Germline lookup yields CDR1 LNHNV and CDR2 YYDKDF (reference sequence). This CDR3 has 17 residues. The CDR3 here is CATSREGGGFTQETQYF. Here the CDR3 DNA reads TGTGCCACCAGCAGAGAGGGTGGCGGGTTCACTCAAGAGACCCAGTACTTC.

The rearrangement joins TRBV27 to TRBJ2-1; TRBD1 matches at 7 bases. The CDR3 contains 17 residues. Losses at the gene ends were 0 bases for V and 4 bases for J; bases not matched to a gene: 9. In germline, CDR1 is MNHEY, CDR2 SMNVEV (reference sequence). CDR3 amino acids: CASSLSDRTRVYNEQFF. The CDR3 nucleotides read TGTGCCAGCAGTTTATCGGACAGGACTCGGGTATACAATGAGCAGTTCTTC.

The rearrangement uses TRBV2 and TRBJ1-4; maybe TRBD1 (5 bases). Per germline, CDR1 SNHLY and CDR2 FYNNEI. Trimming pared 8 bases from V and 8 bases from J, leaving 18 bases between. The CDR3 is made up of 14 amino acids. The CDR3 DNA is TGTGCCAGCGGGGTAAGGGGCCTCGGGGAAAAACTGTTTTTT. Its translation is CASGVRGLGEKLFF. Combining the CDR3 with reference TRBV2 and TRBJ1-4 gives the whole variable domain EPEVTQTPSHQVTQMGQEVILRCVPISNHLYFYWYRQILGQKVEFLVSFYNNEISEKSEIFDDQFSVERPDGSNFTLKIRSTKLEDSAMYFCASGVRGLGEKLFFGSGTQLSVL.

The chain combines TRBV9 with TRBJ2-1; 9 bases align to TRBD1. CDR3 length: 17 residues. Trimming at V came to 3 bases and at J to 7 bases, leaving 14 bases not matched to a gene. The germline V gene encodes CDR1 SGDLS and CDR2 YYNGEE. DNA for the CDR3: TGTGCCAGCAGCGCAGAGGGGGGGGGACAGGGCATGAATGAGCAGTTCTTC. This translates into CASSAEGGGQGMNEQFF.

The chain has TRBV29-1 and TRBJ2-7; D is undetermined. Per germline, CDR1 SQVTM and CDR2 ANQGSEA. The CDR3 is 12 residues long. V was trimmed by 1 base and J by 7 bases, leaving 11 bases between them. CDR3 amino acids: CSVEGGRKEQYF. CDR3 sequence (DNA): TGCAGCGTTGAAGGAGGCAGAAAGGAGCAGTACTTC.

This chain uses TRBV28 with TRBJ2-5, with D perhaps matching TRBD1 (5 bases). With 3 bases removed from V and 5 bases from J, the gap between germline ends came to 19 bases. CDR1 is MDHEN, CDR2 SYDVKM, per germline. This CDR3 is built from 16 residues. For the CDR3, the DNA is TGTGCCAGCAGTTTGGCCCGACCCAAAGGGGTTGAGACCCAGTACTTC. As protein: CASSLARPKGVETQYF.

The chain links TRBV7-2 to TRBJ1-4; 9 nucleotides line up with TRBD1. With 4 bases clipped from V and 6 bases from J, the junction kept 9 bases outside the gene matches. The CDR3 covers 16 residues. CDR1 SGHTA and CDR2 FQGNSA come from the germline V gene. CDR3 region: CASSSGRGQGYEKLFF. The DNA for the CDR3 is TGTGCCAGCAGCTCCGGGCGCGGACAGGGGTATGAAAAACTGTTTTTT.

The V call is TRBV29-1, the J call TRBJ1-1, with 7 nucleotides matching TRBD1. V gave up 7 bases and J gave up 4 bases; unmatched junction bases: 9. The CDR3 sequence is 13 residues long. CDR1 is SQVTM, CDR2 ANQGSEA, per germline. The CDR3 coding sequence is TGCAGCGCCCGACAGGGTGGCGGCACTGAAGCTTTCTTT. Its protein product is CSARQGGGTEAFF.

The chain combines TRBV5-1 with TRBJ1-1; D may be TRBD1 (5 bases). Trimming took off 2 bases at V and 4 bases at J, with 9 bases between the two ends. CDR1 and CDR2 (germline): SGHRS, YFSETQ. The CDR3 is 13 residues long. As DNA, the CDR3 is TGCGCCAGCAGCTTCCAGGGTGGCACTGAAGCTTTCTTT. Protein sequence: CASSFQGGTEAFF.

The chain carries TRBV4-1 and TRBJ2-7; 9 bases line up with TRBD2. The ends lost 1 base at V and 5 bases at J; junction bases unmatched: 12. Germline CDR1 MGHRA, CDR2 YSYEKL. CDR3 length equals 17 residues. In nucleotides, the CDR3 is TGCGCCAGCAGCCAAGTTCGGGCTAGCGGGAAGATTCACGAGCAGTACTTC. Protein product: CASSQVRASGKIHEQYF.

This chain joins TRBV30 and TRBJ1-1; D unclear. Trimming cost V 5 bases and J 11 bases, with 15 bases left between them. Per germline, CDR1 GTSNPN and CDR2 SVGIG (reference sequence). This CDR3 is 11 amino acids long. The DNA of the CDR3 is TGTGCCTGGGAGAGGGCTATCGAGGCTTTCTTT. Encoded protein: CAWERAIEAFF.

The CDR3 loop reads CASSLGTSGRFDEQFF. The DNA of the CDR3 is TGTGCCAGCAGCTTAGGCACTAGCGGGAGGTTCGATGAGCAGTTCTTC. The chain recombines TRBV11-3 with TRBJ2-1, with 12 bases lining up with TRBD2. This CDR3 is 16 amino acids long. The J segment lost 8 bases and the V segment lost 1 base, leaving 6 bases of the junction unmatched. Germline-derived CDR1 and CDR2 are SGHNT and YENEEA.